The TCR beta chain described here comes from a study of blood T cell repertoires in COVID-19. In the study overall: The samples span acute and convalescent COVID-19 from the United States, Italy and Spain. In each case, the material was cDNA or gDNA derived from T cells, B-cell-depleted T cells, or PBMCs.

The germline V gene encodes CDR1 SGHRS and CDR2 YFSETQ. Trimming at V came to 4 bases and at J to 4 bases, leaving 7 bases not matched to a gene. The CDR3 has 15 amino acids. This table comes from immunoSEQ multiplex PCR, and its TCRdb copy is limited to in-frame clones, with some not included. This sample has 490,000 or so clones; roughly nine tenths occur once, and the top ten carry 8% to 9.5%. Which cohort a participant joined came from the clinical history participants gave. Recovered status applied to Cohort 3 donors who had two consecutive negative PCRs. It also applied to those with clearance or with symptom resolution.

This TCR derives from a woman aged 60-75 years who had recovered from COVID-19. The sequencing input was PBMCs or T cells enriched from blood (not recorded which). The chain carries TRBV5-1 and TRBJ2-2; TRBD1 agrees at 7 bases. The CDR3 DNA follows: TGCGCCAGCAGCCAGGGACAGCTCTCCACCGGGGAGCTGTTTTTT. Its protein product is CASSQGQLSTGELFF.